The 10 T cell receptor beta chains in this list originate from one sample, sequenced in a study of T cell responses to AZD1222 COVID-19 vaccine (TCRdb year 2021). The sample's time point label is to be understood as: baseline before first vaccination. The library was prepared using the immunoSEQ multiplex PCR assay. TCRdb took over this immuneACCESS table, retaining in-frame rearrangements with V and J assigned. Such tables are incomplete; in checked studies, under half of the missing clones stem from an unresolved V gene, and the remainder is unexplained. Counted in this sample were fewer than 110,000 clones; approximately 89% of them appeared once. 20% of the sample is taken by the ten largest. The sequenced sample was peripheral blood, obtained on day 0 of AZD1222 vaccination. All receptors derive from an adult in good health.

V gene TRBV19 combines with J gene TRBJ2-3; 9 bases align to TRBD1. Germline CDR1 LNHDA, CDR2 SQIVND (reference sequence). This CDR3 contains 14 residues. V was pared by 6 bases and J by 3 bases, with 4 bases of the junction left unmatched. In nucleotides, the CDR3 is TGTGCCAGTAGGAGGACAGGGGATACAGATACGCAGTATTTT. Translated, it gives CASRRTGDTDTQYF.

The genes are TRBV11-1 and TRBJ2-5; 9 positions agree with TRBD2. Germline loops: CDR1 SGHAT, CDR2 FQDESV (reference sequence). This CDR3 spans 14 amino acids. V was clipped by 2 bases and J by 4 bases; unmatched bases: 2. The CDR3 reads CASSLLAGLETQYF. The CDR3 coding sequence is TGTGCCAGCAGCTTACTAGCGGGGTTAGAGACCCAGTACTTC. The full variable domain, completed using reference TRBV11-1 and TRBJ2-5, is EAEVAQSPRYKITEKSQAVAFWCDPISGHATLYWYRQILGQGPELLVQFQDESVVDDSQLPKDRFSAERLKGVDSTLKIQPAELGDSAMYLCASSLLAGLETQYFGPGTRLLVL.

CDR3 bases: TGTGCCAGCAGCCAACTCGGACCCTACGAGCAGTACTTC. Its translation: CASSQLGPYEQYF. The V and J genes are TRBV5-8 and TRBJ2-7; D is undetermined. The CDR3 consists of 13 residues. V gave up 4 bases and J gave up 2 bases, with 10 bases separating them. Germline V CDR1 and CDR2: SGHTS, YDEGEE.

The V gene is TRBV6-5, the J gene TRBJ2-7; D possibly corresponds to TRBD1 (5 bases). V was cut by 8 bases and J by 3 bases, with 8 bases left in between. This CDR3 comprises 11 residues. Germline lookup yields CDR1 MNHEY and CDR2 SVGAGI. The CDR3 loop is CASGQGYEQYF. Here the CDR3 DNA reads TGTGCCAGCGGTCAGGGCTACGAGCAGTACTTC.

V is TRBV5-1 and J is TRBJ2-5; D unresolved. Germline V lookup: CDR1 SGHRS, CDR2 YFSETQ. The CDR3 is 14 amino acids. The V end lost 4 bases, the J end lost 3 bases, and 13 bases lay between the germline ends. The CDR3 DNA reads TGCGCCAGCAGCCCAAACAACGCCGAAGAGACCCAGTACTTC. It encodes CASSPNNAEETQYF.

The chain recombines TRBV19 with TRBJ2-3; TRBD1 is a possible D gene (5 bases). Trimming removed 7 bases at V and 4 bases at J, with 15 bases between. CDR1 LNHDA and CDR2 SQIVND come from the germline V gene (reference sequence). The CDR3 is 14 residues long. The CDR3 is CASTWGPQSDTQYF. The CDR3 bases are TGTGCCAGTACCTGGGGCCCACAATCAGATACGCAGTATTTT.

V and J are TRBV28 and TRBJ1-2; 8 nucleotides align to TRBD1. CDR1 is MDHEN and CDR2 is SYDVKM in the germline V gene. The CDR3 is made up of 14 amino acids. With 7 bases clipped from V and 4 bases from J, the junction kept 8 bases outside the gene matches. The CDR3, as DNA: TGTGCCAGCACAGGACAGGGTGTGTTCTATGGCTACACCTTC. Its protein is CASTGQGVFYGYTF.

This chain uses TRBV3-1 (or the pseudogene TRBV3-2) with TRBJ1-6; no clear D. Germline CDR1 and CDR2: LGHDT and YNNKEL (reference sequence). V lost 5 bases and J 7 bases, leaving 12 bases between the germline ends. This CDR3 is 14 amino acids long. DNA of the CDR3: TGTGCCAGCAGCTCCCCACGGGCGAATTCACCCCTCCACTTT. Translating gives CASSSPRANSPLHF.

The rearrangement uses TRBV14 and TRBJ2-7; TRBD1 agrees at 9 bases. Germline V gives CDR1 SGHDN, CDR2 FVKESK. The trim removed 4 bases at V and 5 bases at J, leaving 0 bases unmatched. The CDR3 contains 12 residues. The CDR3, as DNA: TGTGCCAGCAGCCGACAGGGGGACGAGCAGTACTTC. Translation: CASSRQGDEQYF.

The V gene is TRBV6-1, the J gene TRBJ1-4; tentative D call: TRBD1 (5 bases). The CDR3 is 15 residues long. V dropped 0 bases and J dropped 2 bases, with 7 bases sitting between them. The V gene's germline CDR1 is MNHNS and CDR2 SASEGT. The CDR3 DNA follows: TGTGCCAGCAGTGAAGCCTGGGGGACTAATGAAAAACTGTTTTTT. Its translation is CASSEAWGTNEKLFF.